Listed here are 18 T cell receptor beta chains from one sample, sequenced in a study of T cells in Graves' hyperthyroidism and ophthalmopathy. Authors of the study amplified TCR beta CDR3 regions from RNA transcripts. First-round RT-PCR with HTBI primers amplified the TCR CDR3 region. From the multiplex PCR reads, TCRdb called clonotypes with MiXCR, one entry per CDR3 protein. The sample includes hundreds of thousands of distinct CDR3 sequences, roughly 17% of them seen just once. Material for sequencing was blood. The receptors shown here come from a woman aged 18-35 years with Graves' ophthalmopathy.

This clonotype was counted at least ten times. This sequence joins TRBV5-1 and TRBJ2-1, with 7 bases that match TRBD2. With V trimmed by 2 bases and J by 0 bases, 2 bases remained unmatched. Germline lookup yields CDR1 SGHRS and CDR2 YFSETQ. The CDR3 runs 15 residues. The CDR3 coding sequence is TGCGCCAGCAGCTTAGCGGGGACCTCCTACAATGAGCAGTTCTTC. Its translation is CASSLAGTSYNEQFF.

This clonotype appeared a few times. The chain couples TRBV5-5 to TRBJ2-1; D is ambiguous. The CDR3 is made up of 15 amino acids. The V gene lost 2 bases and the J gene lost 3 bases, with 12 bases spanning the gap. Per the germline V gene, CDR1 is SGHKS and CDR2 is YYEKEE (reference sequence). The chain's CDR3 is CASSFSTNNYNEQFF. CDR3 DNA sequence: TGTGCCAGCAGCTTCTCTACGAACAACTACAATGAGCAGTTCTTC. The whole variable domain, filled in from reference TRBV5-5 and TRBJ2-1, reads DAGVTQSPTHLIKTRGQQVTLRCSPISGHKSVSWYQQVLGQGPQFIFQYYEKEERGRGNFPDRFSARQFPNYSSELNVNALLLGDSALYLCASSFSTNNYNEQFFGPGTRLTVL.

This rearrangement joins TRBV5-5 to TRBJ2-1; 7 bases map to TRBD1. CDR3 size: 14 residues. V shed 4 bases and J 6 bases; nucleotides not matched to a gene: 7. CDR1 is SGHKS, CDR2 YYEKEE, per germline (reference sequence). CDR3 sequence (DNA): TGTGCCAGCAGCGCCTTCAGGGGGTCCAATGAGCAGTTCTTC. Amino acid sequence: CASSAFRGSNEQFF.

This clonotype was seen only a few times. V is TRBV9 and J is TRBJ2-1; D possibly corresponds to TRBD1 (5 bases). Germline loops: CDR1 SGDLS, CDR2 YYNGEE. With 3 bases removed from V and 0 bases from J, the gap between germline ends came to 10 bases. This CDR3 spans 15 amino acids. CDR3: CASSARVRSYNEQFF. The CDR3 DNA reads TGTGCCAGCAGCGCCAGGGTCCGCTCCTACAATGAGCAGTTCTTC.

This clonotype was counted ten times or more. The chain has TRBV11-2 and TRBJ2-5, with D possibly being TRBD1 or TRBD2 (5 bases each). Deletions cut 6 bases from V and 2 bases from J, with 16 bases between. The CDR3 is 15 amino acids. CDR1 and CDR2 (germline): SGHAT, FQNNGV. The CDR3 DNA reads TGTGCCAGCAGATCCCCGGGGCAGGCACAAGAGACCCAGTACTTC. It specifies CASRSPGQAQETQYF.

This clonotype was detected ten times or more. The J gene is TRBJ2-7, the V gene TRBV6-1, with D possibly called TRBD1 or TRBD2 (5 bases each). This CDR3 is built from 13 residues. Germline V gene sequence: CDR1 MNHNS, CDR2 SASEGT. Trimming stripped 7 bases from V and 2 bases from J, with 12 bases between. CDR3 amino acids: CASNPGRTYEQYF. CDR3 sequence (DNA): TGTGCCAGCAACCCGGGACGGACCTACGAGCAGTACTTC.

As regards this clonotype: A much larger clone differs by one base, so this may be a read error. The chain couples TRBV29-1 to TRBJ2-7, with D possibly being TRBD1 (6 bases). The V end lost 4 bases, the J end lost 9 bases, and 19 bases lay between the germline ends. Germline V lookup: CDR1 SQVTM, CDR2 ANQGSEA. The CDR3 contains 13 residues. CDR3 coding DNA: TGCAGCGTTGCGCCCGGGACAAGGGAAGGGCAGTACTTC. Translating it yields CSVAPGTREGQYF.

This clonotype came up many times. The J gene is TRBJ1-2, the V gene TRBV18; maybe TRBD1 (6 bases). Trimming removed 0 bases at V and 4 bases at J, with 12 bases between. CDR1 and CDR2 (germline): KGHSH, LQKENI. The CDR3 extends over 15 amino acids. The CDR3: CASSPPLMTGYGYTF. CDR3 DNA: TGTGCCAGCTCACCACCACTAATGACAGGCTATGGCTACACCTTC.

This clonotype was observed a few times. The J gene is TRBJ1-2, the V gene TRBV10-2; D may be TRBD1 (6 bases). Trimming took 3 bases from V and 6 from J, leaving 11 bases between them. Germline V gene sequence: CDR1 WSHSY, CDR2 SAAADI. This CDR3 is built from 13 residues. The CDR3 loop is CASSEGGRNGYTF. Here the CDR3 DNA reads TGCGCCAGCAGTGAAGGGGGGCGAAATGGCTACACCTTC.

Many counts were recorded for this clonotype. The chain recombines TRBV12-3 or TRBV12-4 with TRBJ2-1, with TRBD2 matching 12 bases. Trimming took 5 bases from V and 6 from J; bases not matched to a gene: 8. The CDR3 is made up of 16 amino acids. CDR3 in DNA: TGTGCCAGCAGTCCGATTAGACTAGCGGGAGTCAATGAGCAGTTCTTC. Its protein product is CASSPIRLAGVNEQFF.

The V gene is TRBV12-3 or TRBV12-4, the J gene TRBJ2-5, with 9 bases matching TRBD2. The CDR3 is 15 amino acids. The V and J ends lost 2 bases and 5 bases, in that order; junction bases with no gene match: 6. CDR3 loop: CASSLRRGGEETQYF. The CDR3 region has the DNA TGTGCCAGCAGTTTACGGCGGGGGGGCGAGGAGACCCAGTACTTC.

The chain combines TRBV4-2 with TRBJ2-2; D could derive from TRBD1 or TRBD2 (5 bases each). With 2 bases removed from V and 2 bases from J, the gap between germline ends came to 9 bases. Per germline, CDR1 LGHNA and CDR2 YNFKEQ. The CDR3 is 15 residues long. The CDR3 nucleotides read TGTGCCAGCAGCCAACCGGGGCTAAACACCGGGGAGCTGTTTTTT. Translated, it gives CASSQPGLNTGELFF.

This chain uses TRBV13 with TRBJ2-2; D is possibly TRBD1 (5 bases). Deletions cut 4 bases from V and 5 bases from J, with 14 bases between. The V gene's germline CDR1 is PRHDT and CDR2 FYEKMQ (reference sequence). The CDR3 contains 15 residues. CDR3 residues: CASSSEARETGELFF. CDR3 nucleotides: TGTGCCAGCAGCTCCGAAGCCAGGGAAACCGGGGAGCTGTTTTTT.

This clonotype has more than one count but fewer than ten. The chain couples TRBV13 to TRBJ2-1; D is uncertain. From germline, CDR1 is PRHDT and CDR2 FYEKMQ (reference sequence). V was clipped by 8 bases and J by 5 bases, with 13 bases between them. The CDR3 is made up of 13 amino acids. The CDR3 is CASSNALDNEQFF. The CDR3 nucleotides read TGTGCCAGCTCCAATGCCCTGGACAATGAGCAGTTCTTC.

This clonotype was counted only a few times. This CDR3 is CASSFQGEGGSGYTF. CDR3 bases: TGTGCCAGCAGTTTCCAGGGGGAGGGAGGCTCGGGCTACACCTTC. The chain combines TRBV28 with TRBJ1-2, with 7 bases lining up with TRBD1. The V gene's germline CDR1 is MDHEN and CDR2 SYDVKM. The V and J ends lost 3 bases and 8 bases, in that order; junction bases with no gene match: 12. The CDR3 contains 15 residues.

This clonotype occurred a few times. This may stem from a read error, because a much larger clone lies one nucleotide away. The chain has TRBV7-9 and TRBJ2-3; a weak D match, TRBD2 (5 bases). CDR1 and CDR2 from the germline V gene are SEHNR and FQNEAQ (reference sequence). Trimming pared 1 base from V and 4 bases from J, leaving 6 bases between. The CDR3 extends over 13 amino acids. CDR3 in DNA: TGTGCCAGCAGCTTAGTGGAGGCAGATACGCAGTATTTT. Its protein is CASSLVEADTQYF.

Many counts were recorded for this clonotype. The chain links TRBV27 to TRBJ1-6, with D possibly being TRBD1 (5 bases). Trimming removed 5 bases from V and 6 bases from J, with 14 bases in between. This CDR3 is 15 amino acids long. Germline-derived CDR1 and CDR2 are MNHEY and SMNVEV (reference sequence). The CDR3 is CASSDGTASNSPLHF. The CDR3 DNA is TGTGCCAGCAGTGATGGGACCGCAAGTAATTCACCCCTCCACTTT.

In this sample, this clonotype turned up many times. The chain joins TRBV20-1 to TRBJ1-1, with 8 positions matching TRBD1. The V gene end was trimmed by 6 bases and the J gene end by 5 bases; junction bases not matched to a gene: 11. The CDR3 contains 14 residues. CDR1 and CDR2 from the germline V gene are DFQATT and SNEGSKA (reference sequence). The CDR3 nucleotides read TGCAGTGCCCGACAGGGGACAAGAGTAACTGAAGCTTTCTTT. Amino acids: CSARQGTRVTEAFF.